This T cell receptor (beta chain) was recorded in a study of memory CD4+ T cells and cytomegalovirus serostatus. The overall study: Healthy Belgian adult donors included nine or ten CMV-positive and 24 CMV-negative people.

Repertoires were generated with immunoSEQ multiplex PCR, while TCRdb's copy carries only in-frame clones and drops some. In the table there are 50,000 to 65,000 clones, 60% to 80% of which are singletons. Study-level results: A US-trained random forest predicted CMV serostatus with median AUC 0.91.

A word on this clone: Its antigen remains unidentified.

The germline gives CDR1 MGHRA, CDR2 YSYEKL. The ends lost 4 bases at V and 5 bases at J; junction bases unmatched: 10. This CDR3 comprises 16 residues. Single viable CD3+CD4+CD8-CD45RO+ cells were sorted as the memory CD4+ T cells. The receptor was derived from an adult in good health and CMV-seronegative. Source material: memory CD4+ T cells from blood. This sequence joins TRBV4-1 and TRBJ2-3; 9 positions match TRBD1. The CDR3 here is CASSRTGGGRGDTQYF. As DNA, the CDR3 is TGCGCCAGCAGCCGTACAGGGGGCGGAAGGGGAGATACGCAGTATTTT.